This TCR beta chain is drawn from a study of response to subunit inactivated influenza vaccine. TCRdb re-called the RT-PCR reads through MiXCR, storing one row per CDR3 protein. The sample yields around 600,000 distinct CDR3 sequences, approximately 11% seen once. The CDR3 extends over 17 amino acids. Trimming took off 5 bases at V and 0 bases at J, with 14 bases between the two ends. Germline CDR1 is MNHEY and CDR2 is SVGEGT. Study-wide results and caveats: The study's authors posited that every seasonal influenza vaccination enlists few new T cells.

This clonotype was seen many times. The antigen remains unidentified. The data were also submitted as part of a second study, on T cells expressing NK-cell markers. From that report: 5'RACE template switching with UMIs produced the TCR beta cDNA. Repertoires of TCR beta were obtained from T cells sorted as CD3+CD56+NKG2C+, CD3+CD56+NKG2C- and CD3+CD56-NKG2C+. Of eight sequenced donors, seven were HCMV-seropositive and one HCMV-seronegative. Expanded clones of NKG2C+ T cells had an unclear HCMV specificity.

The TCR comes from a man aged 50 to 60 who received an inactivated influenza vaccine. The source was PBMCs from blood, collected on the day of vaccination. The chain uses TRBV6-2 or TRBV6-3 and TRBJ2-6, with D tentatively TRBD1 (5 bases). In DNA, the CDR3 is TGTGCCAGCAGTCCACCCGCAGGGCTCTCTGGGGCCAACGTCCTGACTTTC. This encodes CASSPPAGLSGANVLTF.